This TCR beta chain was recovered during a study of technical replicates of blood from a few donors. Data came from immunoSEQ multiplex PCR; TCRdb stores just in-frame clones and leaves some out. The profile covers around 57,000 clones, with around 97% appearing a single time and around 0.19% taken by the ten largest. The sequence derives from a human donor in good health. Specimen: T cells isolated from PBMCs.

The CDR3 protein is CASSATTSGSYETQYF. Written as DNA, the CDR3 is TGTGCCAGCTCAGCGACGACTAGCGGGAGCTATGAGACCCAGTACTTC. The chain is built from TRBV18 and TRBJ2-5, with 12 nucleotides matching TRBD2. Germline V gene lookup returns CDR1 KGHSH and CDR2 LQKENI. The V segment lost 5 bases and the J segment 5 bases; nucleotides outside the gene matches: 9. This CDR3 is built from 16 residues. The entire variable domain, with the rest obtained from reference TRBV18 and TRBJ2-5, is as follows: NAGVMQNPRHLVRRRGQEARLRCSPMKGHSHVYWYRQLPEEGLKFMVYLQKENIIDESGMPKERFSAEFPKEGPSILRIQQVVRGDSAAYFCASSATTSGSYETQYFGPGTRLLVL.